A few counts support the clone carrying this TCR beta chain. The antigen remains undetermined. One entry per CDR3 protein results from TCRdb running MiXCR on the 5' RACE reads. Here the sample spans about 470,000 distinct CDR3 sequences, 18% being singletons. This sample stems from a study of T-cell memory formation after mild COVID-19. Study observations and caveats: CD8+ contracting clones occupied EMRA, while CD4+ ones occupied mainly CM and EM. CD4/CD8 balance held among clones contracting day 15 to 85, and later expanders leaned CD4+.

This CDR3 spans 16 amino acids. Germline V gives CDR1 KGHSH, CDR2 LQKENI. Trimming at V came to 2 bases and at J to 1 base, leaving 4 bases not matched to a gene. The clonotype comes from an adult woman who had mild COVID-19 (a few samples of this study predate the infection). Cell type and time point are not known. Specimen: PBMCs or a T cell subset sorted from them (not recorded which). This chain uses TRBV18 with TRBJ1-1, with 10 bases matching TRBD1. The CDR3 here is CASSPKTGGQNTEAFF. DNA for the CDR3: TGTGCCAGCTCACCAAAGACAGGGGGCCAGAACACTGAAGCTTTCTTT.